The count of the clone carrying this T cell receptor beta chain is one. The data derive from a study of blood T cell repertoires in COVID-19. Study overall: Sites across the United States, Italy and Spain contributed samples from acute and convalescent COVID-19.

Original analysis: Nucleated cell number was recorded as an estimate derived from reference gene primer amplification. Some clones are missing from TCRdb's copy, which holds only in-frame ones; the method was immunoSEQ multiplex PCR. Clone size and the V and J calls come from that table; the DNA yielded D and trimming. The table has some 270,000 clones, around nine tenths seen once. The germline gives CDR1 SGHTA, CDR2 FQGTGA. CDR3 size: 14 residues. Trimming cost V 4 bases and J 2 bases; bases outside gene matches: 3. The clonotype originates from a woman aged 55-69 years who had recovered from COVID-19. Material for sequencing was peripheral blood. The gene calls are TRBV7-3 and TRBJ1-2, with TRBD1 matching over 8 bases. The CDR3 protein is CASSSRQGNYGYTF. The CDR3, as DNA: TGTGCCAGCAGCTCCCGACAGGGGAACTATGGCTACACCTTC.